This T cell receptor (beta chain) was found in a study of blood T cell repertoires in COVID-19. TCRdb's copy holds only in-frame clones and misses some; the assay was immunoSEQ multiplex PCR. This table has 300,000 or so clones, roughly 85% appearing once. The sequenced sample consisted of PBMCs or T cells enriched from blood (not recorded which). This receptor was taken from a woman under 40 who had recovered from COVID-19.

CDR3: CASSSEQSSYGYTF. CDR3 coding DNA: TGTGCCAGTAGTAGCGAACAGTCGAGCTATGGCTACACCTTC. V usage is TRBV19 and J usage is TRBJ1-2; no clear D. Trimming stripped 4 bases from V and 4 bases from J, with 13 bases between. Germline CDR1 LNHDA, CDR2 SQIVND (reference sequence). CDR3 length: 14 amino acids.